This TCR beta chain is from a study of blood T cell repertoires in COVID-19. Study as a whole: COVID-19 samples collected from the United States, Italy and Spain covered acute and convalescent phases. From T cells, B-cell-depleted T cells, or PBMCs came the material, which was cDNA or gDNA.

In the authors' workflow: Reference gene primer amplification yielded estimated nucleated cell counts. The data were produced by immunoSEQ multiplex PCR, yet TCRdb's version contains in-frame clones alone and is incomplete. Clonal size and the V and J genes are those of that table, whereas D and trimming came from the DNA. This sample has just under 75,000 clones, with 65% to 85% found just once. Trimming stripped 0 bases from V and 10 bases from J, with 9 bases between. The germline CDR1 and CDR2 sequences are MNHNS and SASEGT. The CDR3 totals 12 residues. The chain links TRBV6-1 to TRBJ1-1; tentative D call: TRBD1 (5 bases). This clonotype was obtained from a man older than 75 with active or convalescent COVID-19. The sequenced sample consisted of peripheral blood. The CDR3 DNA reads TGTGCCAGCAGTGAAGCCCCCCAGGGAGCTTTCTTT. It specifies CASSEAPQGAFF.